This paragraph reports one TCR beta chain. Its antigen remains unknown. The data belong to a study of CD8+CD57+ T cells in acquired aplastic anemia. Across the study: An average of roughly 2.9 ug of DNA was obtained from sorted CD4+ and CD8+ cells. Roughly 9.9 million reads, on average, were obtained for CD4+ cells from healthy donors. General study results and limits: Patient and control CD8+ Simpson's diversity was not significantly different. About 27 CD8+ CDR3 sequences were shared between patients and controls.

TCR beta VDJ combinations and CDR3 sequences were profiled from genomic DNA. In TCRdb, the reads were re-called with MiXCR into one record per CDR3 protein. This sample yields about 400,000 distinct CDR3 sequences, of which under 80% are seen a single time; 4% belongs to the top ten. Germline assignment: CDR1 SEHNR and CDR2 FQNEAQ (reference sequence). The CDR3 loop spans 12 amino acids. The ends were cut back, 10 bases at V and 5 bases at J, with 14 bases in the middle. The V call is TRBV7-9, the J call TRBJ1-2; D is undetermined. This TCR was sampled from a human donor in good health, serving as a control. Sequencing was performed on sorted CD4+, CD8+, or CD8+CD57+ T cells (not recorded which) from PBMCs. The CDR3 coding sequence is TGTGCCATCACAGTAGCTAGGTATGGCTACACCTTC. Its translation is CAITVARYGYTF.